This T cell receptor (beta chain) was recorded in a study of cytotoxic CD8 clonotypes in ibrutinib-treated CLL. The method was immunoSEQ multiplex PCR; TCRdb's version includes in-frame clones alone and lacks a portion of them. The repertoire consists of about 92,000 clones, with around 77% occurring once and the leading ten covering 20% to 25%. Trimming removed 2 bases from V and 7 bases from J, with 18 bases in between. The CDR3 covers 16 residues. Germline CDR1 MNHEY, CDR2 SMNVEV (reference sequence). Specimen: PBMCs, collected after 24 months of ibrutinib treatment. The V call is TRBV27, the J call TRBJ2-1, with D uncertain. The origin of this receptor is a human donor with chronic lymphocytic leukemia. CDR3 nucleotide sequence: TGTGCCAGCAGTTTACCCCCCTCGTTTCTAGTAAATGAGCAGTTCTTC. Residues: CASSLPPSFLVNEQFF.